The sequence of this T cell receptor beta chain was determined in a study of a mutant IDH1 vaccine in newly diagnosed glioma. TCRdb's table, derived via immunoSEQ multiplex PCR, lists solely in-frame clones and lacks some. The sample includes approximately 100,000 clones, about 87% seen only once; the top ten take under 0.7%. The CDR3 is 16 residues long. V was trimmed by 8 bases and J by 2 bases, leaving 18 bases between them. Germline CDR1 is ENHRY and CDR2 is SYGVKD. The time point here: baseline, week 1 (first vaccination visit). The treatment denotes: pre-vaccination baseline after standard-of-care therapy.

The rearrangement joins TRBV10-3 to TRBJ2-2; D may be TRBD1 (6 bases). This TCR came from a woman aged 45-60 years with glioma. This sample comprised PBMCs, obtained from a glioma patient treated with radiotherapy, temozolomide or both. The CDR3 DNA reads TGTGCCATCTCAACGACAGGTAGCCCCAACACCGGGGAGCTGTTTTTT. Translated: CAISTTGSPNTGELFF.